The next 12 T cell receptor beta chains were all read from a single sample in a study of blood T cells in healthy people across ages (dated by TCRdb to the mid-2010s). Receptor libraries were prepared by 5' RACE. The reads were generated on an Illumina HiSeq 2500. The second PCR ran for about 6 to 12 cycles and used a J-beta primer mix along with a sample-barcoded 5' primer. Clones were called with MiXCR by TCRdb after fastp trimmed the public reads at Q25, and only in-frame beta chains were retained. All rows with the same CDR3 protein become a single entry with the most common DNA and genes. This sample gives about 830,000 distinct CDR3 sequences in total; more than 45% of them show up just once. 22% of the sample goes to the ten largest clones. The sequenced sample was blood. Receptors originate from a young man in good health.

The CDR3: CSAIRTGDEKLFF. CDR3 DNA sequence: TGCAGTGCAATTAGGACAGGGGATGAAAAACTGTTTTTT. V is TRBV20-1 and J is TRBJ1-4; 9 nucleotides match TRBD1. This CDR3 is built from 13 residues. V lost 6 bases to trimming and J lost 6 bases; unmatched junction nucleotides: 5. The germline CDR1 and CDR2 sequences are DFQATT and SNEGSKA (reference sequence).

This chain links TRBV12-3 or TRBV12-4 with TRBJ2-7; TRBD1 aligns across 10 bases. The CDR3 spans 14 residues. The ends lost 7 bases at V and 5 bases at J; junction bases unmatched: 8. As DNA, the CDR3 is TGTGCCAGCACTTCGGGACAGGGGATCAACGAGCAGTACTTC. Translating gives CASTSGQGINEQYF.

This chain joins TRBV4-2 and TRBJ2-2; D may be TRBD1 or TRBD2 (5 bases each). Trimming pared 4 bases from V and 13 bases from J, leaving 22 bases between. Germline values: CDR1 LGHNA, CDR2 YNFKEQ. The CDR3 runs to 15 residues. CDR3 coding DNA: TGTGCCAGCAGCCTTGGGGACCGGGCCCCAGAAATGCTGTTTTTT. Amino acid sequence: CASSLGDRAPEMLFF.

The chain joins TRBV12-3 or TRBV12-4 to TRBJ2-7; 9 bases agree with TRBD1. V lost 3 bases to trimming and J lost 0 bases; unmatched junction nucleotides: 6. The CDR3 consists of 16 residues. CDR3 residues: CASSFGTGGISYEQYF. CDR3 nucleotide sequence: TGTGCCAGCAGTTTTGGAACAGGGGGCATCTCCTACGAGCAGTACTTC.

This clonotype was counted between two and nine times. The gene calls are TRBV7-2 and TRBJ2-2; 7 nucleotides align to TRBD2. The germline gives CDR1 SGHTA, CDR2 FQGNSA. There are 14 residues in the CDR3. The junction had 4 bases not matched to a gene; V was cut back by 0 bases and J by 9 bases. CDR3 coding DNA: TGTGCCAGCAGCTTAGCGGGAGGGCCGAGGGAGCTGTTTTTT. It encodes CASSLAGGPRELFF.

In this sample, this clonotype turned up a few times. The chain links TRBV6-6 to TRBJ1-1, with D maybe TRBD1 (5 bases). CDR3 size: 14 residues. In germline, CDR1 is MNHNY, CDR2 SVGAGI (reference sequence). Trimming shortened V by 7 bases and J by 1 base, and 13 bases separated the two germline ends. The CDR3 bases are TGTGCCAGCAAAACCGGGACGGGGAACACTGAAGCTTTCTTT. Encoded protein: CASKTGTGNTEAFF.

This clonotype was seen a few times. The chain joins TRBV12-5 to TRBJ2-1, with D unclear. Trimming left V 2 bases short and J 6 bases short, with 8 bases between. The CDR3 is 13 amino acids. Looked up from germline, CDR1 is LGHNT and CDR2 is FRNRAP. This chain's CDR3 is CASGLSGPNEQFF. The DNA of the CDR3 is TGTGCTAGTGGTTTGTCCGGACCCAATGAGCAGTTCTTC.

This chain joins TRBV3-1 and TRBJ1-1; TRBD1 is a possible D gene (5 bases). CDR3 length: 15 amino acids. CDR1 and CDR2 (germline): LGHDT, YNNKEL (reference sequence). Trimming cost V 3 bases and J 5 bases, with 16 bases left between them. The CDR3 here is CASSQGEIRGTEAFF. The CDR3 nucleotides are TGTGCCAGCAGCCAGGGTGAAATAAGGGGTACTGAAGCTTTCTTT.

The chain combines TRBV28 with TRBJ2-4; the D is unclear. The ends were cut back, 7 bases at V and 13 bases at J, with 23 bases in the middle. The germline V gene encodes CDR1 MDHEN and CDR2 SYDVKM. The CDR3 is made up of 14 amino acids. CDR3 loop: CASNSRTPTMEQYF. The CDR3 bases are TGTGCCAGCAATTCCCGTACCCCCACTATGGAGCAGTACTTC.

This chain uses TRBV29-1 with TRBJ2-7; perhaps TRBD1 as D (5 bases). The CDR3 has 14 amino acids. V was shortened by 3 bases and J by 7 bases, with 19 bases between the two germline ends. Germline assignment: CDR1 SQVTM and CDR2 ANQGSEA. This chain's CDR3 is CSVEVGRAYNEQYF. The CDR3 DNA reads as TGCAGCGTTGAGGTAGGCAGGGCGTACAATGAGCAGTACTTC.

The chain links TRBV7-9 to TRBJ2-1; TRBD2 aligns across 7 bases. The germline V gene has CDR1 SEHNR and CDR2 FQNEAQ (reference sequence). The CDR3 has 14 amino acids. Losses at the gene ends were 6 bases for V and 4 bases for J; bases not matched to a gene: 6. CDR3 sequence: CASSSVGGYNEQFF. In DNA form, the CDR3 reads TGTGCCAGCAGTTCTGTGGGAGGGTACAATGAGCAGTTCTTC.

This clonotype was seen at least ten times. V usage is TRBV7-2 and J usage is TRBJ2-1; the D is unclear. The CDR3 is 15 amino acids. Germline values: CDR1 SGHTA, CDR2 FQGNSA. The V end lost 0 bases, the J end lost 1 base, and 7 bases lay between the germline ends. CDR3 DNA sequence: TGTGCCAGCAGCTTAGCGGGAAGGTCCTACAATGAGCAGTTCTTC. It translates to CASSLAGRSYNEQFF.